This entry describes one T cell receptor beta chain. This entry comes from a study of blood T cell repertoires in COVID-19. Study-level background: The cDNA or gDNA used as material had been derived from T cells, B-cell-depleted T cells, or PBMCs.

The protocol was immunoSEQ multiplex PCR, while the TCRdb copy is restricted to in-frame clones and leaves out a portion. There are under 65,000 clones in the sample; approximately 86% occur only once, and 1% to 1.5% lies in the top ten. Germline V gene lookup returns CDR1 SGHDT and CDR2 YYEEEE. V lost 4 bases to trimming and J lost 8 bases; unmatched junction nucleotides: 11. The CDR3 extends over 16 amino acids. The sequence came from a man aged 55 to 70 with acute or convalescent COVID-19. Sequenced input: peripheral blood. The gene calls are TRBV5-6 and TRBJ2-3; 12 nucleotides agree with TRBD1. CDR3 residues: CASSQTPGQGAATQYF. The CDR3 coding sequence is TGTGCCAGCAGCCAAACTCCGGGACAGGGGGCCGCTACGCAGTATTTT.